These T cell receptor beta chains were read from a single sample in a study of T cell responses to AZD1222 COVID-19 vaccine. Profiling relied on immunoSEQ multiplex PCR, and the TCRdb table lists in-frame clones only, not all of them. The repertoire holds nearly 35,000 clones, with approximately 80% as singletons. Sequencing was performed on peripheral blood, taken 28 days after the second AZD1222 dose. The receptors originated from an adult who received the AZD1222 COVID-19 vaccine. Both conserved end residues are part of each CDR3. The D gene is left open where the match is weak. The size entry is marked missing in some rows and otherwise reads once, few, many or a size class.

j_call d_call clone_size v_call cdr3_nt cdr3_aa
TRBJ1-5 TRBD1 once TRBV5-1 TGCGCCAGCAGCCCCGGACAGGGCAGGAACAATCAGCCCCAGCATTTT CASSPGQGRNNQPQHF
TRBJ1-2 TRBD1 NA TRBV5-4 TGTGCCAGCAGCTGGGACAGCTACTCTAGGGGCTACACCTTC CASSWDSYSRGYTF
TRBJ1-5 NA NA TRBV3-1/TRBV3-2 TGTGCCAGCAGCCAAGGCTCAGGTAGCAATCAGCCCCAGCATTTT CASSQGSGSNQPQHF
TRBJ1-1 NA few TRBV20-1 TGCAGTGCTAGTCTCCGGGGAACAAACACTGAAGCTTTCTTT CSASLRGTNTEAFF
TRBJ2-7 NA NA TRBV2 TGTGCCAGCAGTGTTCCCATATCCTACGAGCAGTACTTC CASSVPISYEQYF
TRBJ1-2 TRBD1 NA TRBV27 TGTGCCAGCAGTTTTCTTCCGGGACAGGGTGACAGCGGCTATGGCTACACCTTC CASSFLPGQGDSGYGYTF
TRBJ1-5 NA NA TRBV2 TGTGCCAGCAGGCGCGACAGAAATAGCAATCAGCCCCAGCATTTT CASRRDRNSNQPQHF
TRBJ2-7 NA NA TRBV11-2 TGTGCCAGCAGCTGGGTGTCCTACGAGCAGTACTTC CASSWVSYEQYF
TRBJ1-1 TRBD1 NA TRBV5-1 TGCGCCAGCAGAACTGGACAGGGCGGCAACACTGAAGCTTTCTTT CASRTGQGGNTEAFF
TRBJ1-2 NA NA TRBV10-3 TGTGCCATCAGTGACACAGAACTCTATGGCTACACCTTC CAISDTELYGYTF
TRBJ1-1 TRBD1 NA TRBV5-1 TGCGCCAGTTCCTCAGGGGGATCGAACACTGAAGCTTTCTTT CASSSGGSNTEAFF
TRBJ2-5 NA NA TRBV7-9 TGTGCCAGCAGCTTAGAGGTGCTAGAGACCCAGTACTTC CASSLEVLETQYF
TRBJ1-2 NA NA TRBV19 TGTGCCAGTAGTATAGATCCCACTAACTATGGCTACACCTTC CASSIDPTNYGYTF
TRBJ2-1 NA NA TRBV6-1 TGTGCCAGCAGTGCGCGTACTAGCTTTTTTACGTCCTACAATGAGCAGTTCTTC CASSARTSFFTSYNEQFF
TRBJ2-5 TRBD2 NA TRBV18 TGTGCCAGCTCACCGGGATTAGCGGGGGTACTCCAAGAGACCCAGTACTTC CASSPGLAGVLQETQYF
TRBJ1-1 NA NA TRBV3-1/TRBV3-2 TGTGCCAGCAGCCACAGGACATCGAACACTGAAGCTTTCTTT CASSHRTSNTEAFF
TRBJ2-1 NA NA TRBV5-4 TGTGCCAGCAGCTTTGATGCCTATGAGCAGTTCTTC CASSFDAYEQFF
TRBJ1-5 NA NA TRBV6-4 TGTGCCAGCAGTGCCAACCCATATCAGCCCCAGCATTTT CASSANPYQPQHF
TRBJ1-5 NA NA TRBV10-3 TGTGCCATCAGTGAGTCGGGAGGTTTTTGGAAGGGGGATCAGCCCCAGCATTTT CAISESGGFWKGDQPQHF
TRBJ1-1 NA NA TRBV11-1 TGTGCCAGCATTAACGGGCGGGGATTGAACACTGAAGCTTTCTTT CASINGRGLNTEAFF
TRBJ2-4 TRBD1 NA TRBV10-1 TGCGCCAGCAGTGGGACCGGGACAGGGCAAAACATTCAGTACTTC CASSGTGTGQNIQYF
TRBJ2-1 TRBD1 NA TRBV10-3 TGTGCCATCAGTGAGTACGGAGGAGGGACAGGCTTCAATGAGCAGTTCTTC CAISEYGGGTGFNEQFF
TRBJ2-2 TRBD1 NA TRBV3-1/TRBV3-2 TGTGCCAGCAGCCCCCTCCGCGAGGGACAGGGCCCCACCGGGGAGCTGTTTTTT CASSPLREGQGPTGELFF
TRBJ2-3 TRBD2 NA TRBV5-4 TGTGCCAGCAGGGTGATCGGGGGGGCCCTGACAGATACGCAGTATTTT CASRVIGGALTDTQYF